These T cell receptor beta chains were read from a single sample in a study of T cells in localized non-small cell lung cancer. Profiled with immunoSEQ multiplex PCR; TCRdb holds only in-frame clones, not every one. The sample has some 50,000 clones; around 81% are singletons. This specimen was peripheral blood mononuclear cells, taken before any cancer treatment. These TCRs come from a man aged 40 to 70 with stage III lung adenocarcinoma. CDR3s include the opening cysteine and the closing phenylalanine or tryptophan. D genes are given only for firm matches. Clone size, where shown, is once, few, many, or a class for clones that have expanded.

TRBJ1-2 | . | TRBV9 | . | TGTGCCAGCAGCGCCGACAGGCGCTCTAACTATGGCTACACCTTC | CASSADRRSNYGYTF
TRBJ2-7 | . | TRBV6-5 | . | TGTGCCAGCAGCATGACACTGTACTCCTACGAGCAGTACTTC | CASSMTLYSYEQYF
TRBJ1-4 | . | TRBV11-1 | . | TGTGCCAGCACCTCGGGGCGGAGTAATGAAAAACTGTTTTTT | CASTSGRSNEKLFF
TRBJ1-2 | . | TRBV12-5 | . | TGTGCTAGTGGTTTGTGGGGAAACTATGGCTACACCTTC | CASGLWGNYGYTF
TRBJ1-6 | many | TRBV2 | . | TGTGCCAGCAGTGACGAGGGGTTAAGTTCACCCCTCCACTTT | CASSDEGLSSPLHF
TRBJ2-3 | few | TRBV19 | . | TGTGCCAGTAGTATTGGTAAGGGCTTCACAGATACGCAGTATTTT | CASSIGKGFTDTQYF
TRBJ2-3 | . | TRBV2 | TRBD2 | TGTGCCAGACCACAGACTAGCGGGGAACAAGATACGCAGTATTTT | CARPQTSGEQDTQYF
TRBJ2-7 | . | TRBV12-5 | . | TGTGCTAGTGGTTCAGGGGTGGAATCCTACGAGCAGTACTTC | CASGSGVESYEQYF
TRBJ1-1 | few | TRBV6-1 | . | TGTGCCAGCAGGGAACAATCCTACAGGCCGGACGGAGCTTTCTTT | CASREQSYRPDGAFF
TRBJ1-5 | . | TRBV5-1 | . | TGCGCCAGCAGCTTCGGGACCCAGGTGGGTCAGCCCCAGCATTTT | CASSFGTQVGQPQHF
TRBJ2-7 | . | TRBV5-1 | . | TGCGCCAGCAGCTTGGGCTATAGCTCCTACGAGCAGTACTTC | CASSLGYSSYEQYF
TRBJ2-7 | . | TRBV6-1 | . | TGTGCCAGCAGTGGGTTTGTGGAACGGTGGTACGAGCAGTACTTC | CASSGFVERWYEQYF
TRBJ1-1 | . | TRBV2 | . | TGTGCCAGCAGGTATGGACAGTACATGAACACTGAAGCTTTCTTT | CASRYGQYMNTEAFF
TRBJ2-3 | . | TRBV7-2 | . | TGTGCCAGCAGCCGCGACAATACCCCAGATACGCAGTATTTT | CASSRDNTPDTQYF
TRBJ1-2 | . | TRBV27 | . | TGTGCCAGCAGGCAGGGGTTGAGCGGCTACACCTTC | CASRQGLSGYTF
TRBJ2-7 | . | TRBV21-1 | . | TGTGCCAGCAGCAAAGGACGTCTAAAGCGGGACGAGCAGTACTTC | CASSKGRLKRDEQYF
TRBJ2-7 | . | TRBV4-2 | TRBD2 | TGTGCCAGCAGCCCCGGGACTAGCGGGGGGGCCTACGAGCAGTACTTC | CASSPGTSGGAYEQYF
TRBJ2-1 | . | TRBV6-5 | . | TGTGCCAGCAGTTACCGGCCGGGGTTGAATGAGCAGTTCTTC | CASSYRPGLNEQFF
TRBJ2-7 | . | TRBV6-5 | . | TGTGCCAGCAGCCCCCGGCGGACTTCGAACGAGCAGTACTTC | CASSPRRTSNEQYF
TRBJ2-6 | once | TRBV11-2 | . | TGTGCCAGCAGCTTAGCTGGGGCCAACGTCCTGACTTTC | CASSLAGANVLTF
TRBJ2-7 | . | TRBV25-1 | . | TGTGCCAGCAGTGAATCGGCAGGTCTGATCTCCTACGAGCAGTACTTC | CASSESAGLISYEQYF
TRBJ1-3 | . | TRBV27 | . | TGTGCCAGCGGCAGCCTGGCCTCTGGAAACACCATATATTTT | CASGSLASGNTIYF
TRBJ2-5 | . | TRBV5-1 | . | TGCGCCAGCAGCTTGGGTGTTCGGGTTAACCAAGAGACCCAGTACTTC | CASSLGVRVNQETQYF